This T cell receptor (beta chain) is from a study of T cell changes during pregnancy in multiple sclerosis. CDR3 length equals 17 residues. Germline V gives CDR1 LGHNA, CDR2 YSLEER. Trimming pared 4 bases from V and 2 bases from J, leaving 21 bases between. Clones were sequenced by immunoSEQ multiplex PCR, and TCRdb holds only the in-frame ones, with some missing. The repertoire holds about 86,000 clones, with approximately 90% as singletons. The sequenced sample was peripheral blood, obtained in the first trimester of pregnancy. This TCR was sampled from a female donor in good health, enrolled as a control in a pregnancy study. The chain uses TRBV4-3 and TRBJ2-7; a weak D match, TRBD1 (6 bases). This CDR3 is CASSPSHRAGVPYEQYF. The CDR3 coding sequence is TGCGCCAGCAGCCCGAGCCATAGGGCAGGGGTGCCCTACGAGCAGTACTTC.